This is a list of T cell receptor beta chains from one sample in a study of control samples from healthy donors and cancer patients. This table comes from immunoSEQ multiplex PCR, and its TCRdb copy is limited to in-frame clones, with some not included. The sample lists 110,000 or so clones, 80% to 90% occurring once. Material: blood. The receptors here all came from a woman between 50 and 59 years old in good health. Both conserved end residues are trimmed from each CDR3. Each record gives: V gene, CDR3 protein.

V: TRBV3-1/TRBV3-2; CDR3: ASSLTPGTETYEQY
V: TRBV11-2; CDR3: ASSLVGSHNEQF
V: TRBV19; CDR3: ASKSRGGTGVSPLH
V: TRBV9; CDR3: ASSVDGSGRREQY
V: TRBV24-1; CDR3: ATSLKGQGGGEQF
V: TRBV6-5; CDR3: ASSYDPNTEAF
V: TRBV5-6; CDR3: ASRNDRGLSSGNTIY
V: TRBV30; CDR3: AWGLTGQETQY
V: TRBV12-3/TRBV12-4; CDR3: ASRYPGGEKLF
V: TRBV19; CDR3: ASVTRSSGNTIY
V: TRBV4-2; CDR3: ASSQVQMNTEAF
V: TRBV10-1; CDR3: ASSDRAYYGYT
V: TRBV5-1; CDR3: ASSLDRGRYEQY
V: TRBV6-2/TRBV6-3; CDR3: ASSGQRGAGSETQY
V: TRBV5-1; CDR3: ASSFDRGSQAF
V: TRBV6-2/TRBV6-3; CDR3: ASSYFGLAGYEQY
V: TRBV5-4; CDR3: ASSLYGGVRQREQY
V: TRBV18; CDR3: ARTRVTVGYT
V: TRBV9; CDR3: ASSAGQGSNQPQH
V: TRBV6-2/TRBV6-3; CDR3: ASSYDALGANVLT
V: TRBV6-2/TRBV6-3; CDR3: ASSSSFYEQY
V: TRBV2; CDR3: ASNWDPGVAEAF
V: TRBV10-2; CDR3: ASSTGSYEQY